Described below is a single T cell receptor (beta chain) sequence and its context. Its antigen is not known. The CDR3 extends over 11 amino acids. V lost 6 bases and J lost 6; bases outside the gene matches: 0. Germline CDR1 and CDR2: MDHEN and SYDVKM. The record originates from a study of shared clonotypes between healthy human individuals. Clones were read by immunoSEQ multiplex PCR, and TCRdb kept only the in-frame ones, dropping some. The table lists over a million clones, 70% to 80% of them singletons, with 0.55% to 0.7% in the top ten. Study outcomes and limitations: Naive CD4 clonotype sharing across a few donors was about 5%.

The receptor comes from a young man in good health. Some clones in this sample may be carry-over from other donors' samples. The specimen was memory CD4+ T cells from PBMCs. This sample's subset: CD45RA-negative fraction. The chain joins TRBV28 to TRBJ2-3; 7 bases map to TRBD2. In DNA form, the CDR3 reads TGTGCCAGCAGCGGGGGGGATACGCAGTATTTT. The encoded protein is CASSGGDTQYF. The full variable domain, rest sourced from reference TRBV28 and TRBJ2-3, is DVKVTQSSRYLVKRTGEKVFLECVQDMDHENMFWYRQDPGLGLRLIYFSYDVKMKEKGDIPEGYSVSREKKERFSLILESASTNQTSMYLCASSGGDTQYFGPGTRLTVL.